Below are 9 T cell receptor beta chains sequenced from a single sample in a study of T cell clusters in autoimmune cytopenias. About 39,000 genome equivalents of blood DNA were amplified for TRB. TRB rearrangements were amplified by touch-down multiplex PCR with mixed TRB-A/B primers. TCRdb reworked the multiplex PCR reads into one entry per CDR3 protein, no DNA. The sample shows under 13,000 distinct CDR3 sequences, and around 31% sits with its ten largest clones. These same records also appear under a second study, on T cell repertoires in aging, cancer and after chemotherapy.

Specimen: peripheral blood. The receptors shown here come from a human donor in good health.

The V call is TRBV5-4, the J call TRBJ2-1; TCRdb gives TRBD2 as the D gene, but with no DNA this cannot be confirmed. This CDR3 is 14 amino acids long. Germline CDR1 SGHNT, CDR2 YYREEE (reference sequence). CDR3 protein: CASSSTSTFGEQFF.

The gene calls are TRBV29-1 and TRBJ1-5. CDR3 length: 13 residues. The germline gives CDR1 SQVTM, CDR2 ANQGSEA. The chain's CDR3 is CSVMMRQGQPQHF.

The chain recombines TRBV19 with TRBJ2-7; TCRdb gives TRBD1 as the D gene, but with no DNA this cannot be confirmed. The germline gives CDR1 LNHDA, CDR2 SQIVND (reference sequence). The CDR3 has 14 residues. CDR3: CASSIGQGTYEQYF.

This chain links TRBV29-1 with TRBJ1-3. This CDR3 contains 12 residues. Germline assignment: CDR1 SQVTM and CDR2 ANQGSEA. The CDR3 is CSVALSGNTIYF.

The chain couples TRBV7-9 to TRBJ2-2. Germline V gene data show CDR1 as SEHNR and CDR2 as FQNEAQ (reference sequence). The CDR3 has 16 amino acids. The CDR3 here is CASSPITFGNTGELFF. Drawing the rest from reference TRBV7-9 and TRBJ2-2, the complete variable domain is DTGVSQNPRHKITKRGQNVTFRCDPISEHNRLYWYRQTLGQGPEFLTYFQNEAQLEKSRLLSDRFSAERPKGSFSTLEIQRTEQGDSAMYLCASSPITFGNTGELFFGEGSRLTVL.

V usage is TRBV29-1 and J usage is TRBJ2-1; TCRdb gives TRBD2 as the D gene, but with no DNA this cannot be confirmed. The CDR3 sequence is 20 residues long. The germline CDR1 and CDR2 sequences are SQVTM and ANQGSEA. The CDR3: CSVGGVTSGGASVTYNEQFF.

The V gene is TRBV5-4, the J gene TRBJ1-4; TCRdb's D gene call, TRBD1, goes unchecked for lack of DNA. The germline gives CDR1 SGHNT, CDR2 YYREEE (reference sequence). This CDR3 spans 14 amino acids. CDR3 loop: CASSLGTGSEKLFF. The full variable domain, its missing parts supplied by reference TRBV5-4 and TRBJ1-4, is ETGVTQSPTHLIKTRGQQVTLRCSSQSGHNTVSWYQQALGQGPQFIFQYYREEENGRGNFPPRFSGLQFPNYSSELNVNALELDDSALYLCASSLGTGSEKLFFGSGTQLSVL.

The V and J genes are TRBV6-2 or TRBV6-3 and TRBJ2-3; the TCRdb call, TRBD1, lacks DNA for checking. The CDR3 length is 14 residues. CDR1 is MNHEY, CDR2 SVGEGT, per germline. CDR3 loop: CASSPGRITDTQYF.

The chain links TRBV6-5 to TRBJ1-1; without DNA, the TCRdb call of TRBD1 cannot be checked. This CDR3 contains 19 residues. CDR1 MNHEY and CDR2 SVGAGI come from the germline V gene. CDR3 loop: CASSLVAGASGTVNTEAFF.